This T cell receptor (beta chain) was recovered during a study of patients and donors after allogeneic stem cell transplantation. This clonotype was seen a few times. TCRdb reprocessed the RT-PCR reads via MiXCR and lists one record per CDR3 protein. Here the sample spans about a million distinct CDR3 sequences, roughly 18% being singletons. The receptor was isolated from a human donor who was either an allogeneic HSCT recipient or a stem cell or donor lymphocyte infusion donor (not recorded which). It is not recorded whose cells these are; they may come from a transplant donor. The sequenced sample was blood, either unsorted or a sorted T cell fraction (not recorded which).

The CDR3 reads CASSSRDRANTEAFF. The DNA of the CDR3 is TGTGCCAGCAGTTCCCGGGACAGGGCGAACACTGAAGCTTTCTTT. This chain joins TRBV12-3 or TRBV12-4 and TRBJ1-1; TRBD1 matches at 9 bases. V was pared by 4 bases and J by 1 base, with 4 bases of the junction left unmatched. The CDR3 is made up of 15 amino acids.